This TCR beta chain was observed in a study of identical twins (dated by TCRdb to the mid-2010s). Notes on the research overall: TCR alpha and beta repertoires from monozygotic twins, unrelated adults of various ages and cord blood were deep-sequenced to test whether fetal clonotypes persist. To rule out contamination, the twin experiments were replicated at different times with different library preparation protocols.

Including cysteine and phenylalanine, the CDR3 has 13 amino acids. CDR3 DNA only is kept here, 39 bases in frame from base 1. CDR1 and CDR2 are read off the germline V gene as SQVTM and ANQGSEA. V is cut back by 7 bases and J by 3 bases, with 8 bases in the junction unmatched. Library preparation used 5' RACE. Instrument on record: Illumina HiSeq 2000. Template switching added a universal primer binding site, and the final cDNA carried a unique molecular identifier that allowed TCR cDNA molecules to be counted accurately. First-strand cDNA for TCR alpha and beta chains was synthesized from specific primers in the conserved constant-segment region. To control for contamination, every cDNA library was double barcoded, receiving both a SMART-Mk sample barcode and Illumina barcodes. Two successive PCR steps introduced TruSeq adapter sequences along with Illumina sample barcodes. TCR alpha and beta cDNA libraries were sequenced on the Illumina HiSeq platform with custom primers. The paper's processing steps were these. Raw reads were processed with MiGEC to extract unique molecular identifiers, and MiXCR was used to determine CDR3 positions. Recombination models were inferred per individual with the repgenHMM and IGoR tools using an EM algorithm. Shared clonotype analysis was performed with the tcR package in R, normalizing sharing by the product of cloneset sizes. Out-of-frame nonproductive sequences were analyzed to study raw recombination free of thymic and clonal selection effects. The raw public data were reprocessed by TCRdb itself: fastp quality trimming at Q25, MiXCR clonotype calling, in-frame beta chains only. Each entry merges the rows of one CDR3 protein and shows their most common DNA and genes. The V and J calls, along with clone size, are taken from TCRdb and not from the paper's own processing. The sample yields 1.5 million to 2 million distinct CDR3 sequences; roughly a third were counted once. Together, the top ten hold under 0.35% of the sample.

All donors were healthy Caucasians. The paper as a whole reports these results and caveats: Compared with coincidental sharing between unrelated individuals, an excess of low generation-probability sequences was observed among out-of-frame TCR alpha sequences shared between twins. Excess twin sharing in beta out-of-frame sequences was weaker because fewer shared sequences lowered the signal-to-noise ratio. Because the same donors could not be followed over many years, the conclusions relied on cross-sectional statistical analysis. Invariant T cells such as MAIT and iNKT could partly confound zero-insertion analyses, though diverse VJ usage argued against this for most clonotypes. Fewer insertions were carried by abundant cord blood beta clonotypes, a similar but weaker trend appeared in young adult naive repertoires, and no such trend appeared in memory repertoires. Out-of-frame TCR alpha sharing in monozygotic twins was systematically underestimated by recombination models, whereas sharing between unrelated individuals was in agreement with the recombination models.

Note on this clonotype: The antigen it recognizes is unknown. Base qualities are not provided; no much larger clone lies one nucleotide away.

The sequencing sample was made of cord blood. The sequence is built from TRBV29-1 and TRBJ1-1; a stretch of 7 junction bases matches TRBD1. The clonotype was recovered from a newborn girl in good health. CDR3 reads: CSGGGGADTEAFF. The DNA is as follows: TGCAGCGGCGGAGGGGGCGCGGACACTGAAGCTTTCTTT.